The 13 T cell receptor beta chains below come from one sample, sequenced in a study of beta chain features in type 1 diabetes. Antigen specificity for these receptors is unknown. Expressed TCRB transcripts were sequenced after all isolated RNA was converted to cDNA. Sequencing used immunoSEQ multiplex PCR; TCRdb keeps in-frame clones, though not all of them. The profile shows roughly 700,000 clones, 13% of them singletons. General study points: Among patients with Type 1 diabetes, TCRB CDR3s were moderately but significantly shorter in every one of the four CD4+ subsets.

What was sequenced was naive CD4+ T cells from blood. Source of these receptors: a man between 18 and 35 years old with type 1 diabetes.

The chain uses TRBV28 and TRBJ2-2, with 9 bases identical to TRBD1. The CDR3 has 15 amino acids. Losses at the gene ends were 5 bases for V and 6 bases for J; bases not matched to a gene: 7. The V gene's germline CDR1 is MDHEN and CDR2 SYDVKM. CDR3 amino acids: CASSPGTGNPGELFF. The CDR3 nucleotides are TGTGCCAGCAGTCCCGGGACAGGGAATCCCGGGGAGCTGTTTTTT.

V usage is TRBV29-1 and J usage is TRBJ1-2, with unresolved D. From germline, CDR1 is SQVTM and CDR2 ANQGSEA. V shed 4 bases and J shed 7 bases, with 16 bases lying between them. The CDR3 covers 13 residues. CDR3 protein: CSVATVPASGYTF. The CDR3 nucleotides are TGCAGCGTTGCCACGGTACCCGCCTCTGGCTACACCTTC.

The J gene is TRBJ2-3, the V gene TRBV5-1; 7 nucleotides agree with TRBD2. Germline-derived CDR1 and CDR2 are SGHRS and YFSETQ. This CDR3 has 16 residues. With V trimmed by 0 bases and J by 0 bases, 4 bases remained unmatched. This chain's CDR3 is CASSLGIAGSTDTQYF. For the CDR3, the DNA is TGCGCCAGCAGCTTGGGAATAGCGGGTAGCACAGATACGCAGTATTTT.

This clone was counted only a few times. The J gene is TRBJ2-3, the V gene TRBV11-2, with 10 bases that match TRBD2. CDR3 length: 14 residues. V was pared by 5 bases and J by 6 bases, with 5 bases of the junction left unmatched. In germline, CDR1 is SGHAT, CDR2 FQNNGV. For the CDR3, the DNA is TGTGCCAGCAGCCGGACTAGCGGTACGGATACGCAGTATTTT. It is translated as CASSRTSGTDTQYF.

This rearrangement joins TRBV4-2 to TRBJ2-3, with D tentatively TRBD2 (7 bases). The CDR3 is 16 residues long. Germline V CDR1 and CDR2: LGHNA, YNFKEQ. Trimming stripped 0 bases from V and 5 bases from J, with 15 bases between. In nucleotides, the CDR3 is TGTGCCAGCAGCCAAGAGTTTGGGGGGGCCAAAGATACGCAGTATTTT. This encodes CASSQEFGGAKDTQYF.

V usage is TRBV5-1 and J usage is TRBJ1-5, with D unclear. Germline lookup yields CDR1 SGHRS and CDR2 YFSETQ. V was clipped by 4 bases and J by 6 bases, with 17 bases between them. This CDR3 region has 15 residues. The chain's CDR3 is CASSLGTAEGQPQHF. In DNA form, the CDR3 reads TGCGCCAGCAGCCTGGGAACTGCGGAGGGTCAGCCCCAGCATTTT.

Concerning this clone itself: Other DNA sequences in this sample translate to the same CDR3. This chain links TRBV5-1 with TRBJ2-7; D ambiguous. With 0 bases removed from V and 1 base from J, the gap between germline ends came to 5 bases. Germline V gene lookup returns CDR1 SGHRS and CDR2 YFSETQ. This CDR3 has 13 amino acids. The CDR3 loop is CASSLDASYEQYF. DNA for the CDR3: TGCGCCAGCAGCTTGGACGCTTCCTACGAGCAGTACTTC.

The chain recombines TRBV7-2 with TRBJ1-2; D unresolved. The CDR3 extends over 15 amino acids. CDR1 and CDR2 from the germline V gene are SGHTA and FQGNSA. V gave up 4 bases and J gave up 3 bases, with 15 bases separating them. CDR3 in amino acids: CASSSPGISDYGYTF. The CDR3, as DNA: TGTGCCAGCAGCTCACCCGGTATTTCTGACTATGGCTACACCTTC.

This clone was seen a few times. This chain joins TRBV18 and TRBJ2-7; TRBD1 aligns across 7 bases. Germline assignment: CDR1 KGHSH and CDR2 LQKENI. Trimming removed 0 bases from V and 6 bases from J; junction bases left unmatched: 11. This CDR3 has 16 residues. The CDR3 DNA reads TGTGCCAGCTCACCACCGATATCCACAGGGGTCCGCGAGCAGTACTTC. It encodes CASSPPISTGVREQYF.

This sequence joins TRBV19 and TRBJ2-5; the D is unclear. The CDR3 runs 13 residues. Deletions cut 3 bases from V and 4 bases from J, with 9 bases between. Germline loops: CDR1 LNHDA, CDR2 SQIVND (reference sequence). The CDR3 spells CASSIGPVETQYF. For the CDR3, the DNA is TGTGCCAGTAGTATCGGACCTGTAGAGACCCAGTACTTC. Variable domain in full (rest from reference TRBV19 and TRBJ2-5): DGGITQSPKYLFRKEGQNVTLSCEQNLNHDAMYWYRQDPGQGLRLIYYSQIVNDFQKGDIAEGYSVSREKKESFPLTVTSAQKNPTAFYLCASSIGPVETQYFGPGTRLLVL.

A few counts support this clone. Written as DNA, the CDR3 is TGTGCCAGCAGTTTATCCCCTGTAGGTTCCCGGGCATCACCCCTCCACTTT. Protein sequence: CASSLSPVGSRASPLHF. J is TRBJ1-6 and V is TRBV27; the D is unclear. The CDR3 contains 17 residues. Germline-derived CDR1 and CDR2 are MNHEY and SMNVEV (reference sequence). V was trimmed by 0 bases and J by 10 bases, leaving 19 bases between them.

This clone has only a few counts. This sequence joins TRBV5-1 and TRBJ2-5, with D hard to call. The CDR3 contains 15 residues. CDR1 is SGHRS, CDR2 YFSETQ, per germline. The ends were cut back, 2 bases at V and 1 base at J, with 12 bases in the middle. In DNA, the CDR3 is TGCGCCAGCAGCTTACTGGGAAACACCCAAGAGACCCAGTACTTC. As protein: CASSLLGNTQETQYF.

The genes are TRBV19 and TRBJ1-1; D is uncertain. This CDR3 has 15 amino acids. The V gene's germline CDR1 is LNHDA and CDR2 SQIVND (reference sequence). V lost 4 bases to trimming and J lost 0 bases, with 12 bases between them. The CDR3 is CASSRGRGMNTEAFF. In DNA form, the CDR3 reads TGTGCCAGTAGTAGAGGACGGGGTATGAACACTGAAGCTTTCTTT. The entire variable domain, with the rest obtained from reference TRBV19 and TRBJ1-1, is as follows: DGGITQSPKYLFRKEGQNVTLSCEQNLNHDAMYWYRQDPGQGLRLIYYSQIVNDFQKGDIAEGYSVSREKKESFPLTVTSAQKNPTAFYLCASSRGRGMNTEAFFGQGTRLTVV.